The 25 T cell receptor beta chains below come from one sample, sequenced in a study of blood T cell repertoires in COVID-19 (dated by TCRdb to about 2020). Library preparation used the immunoSEQ multiplex PCR assay. In TCRdb, the immuneACCESS table is reduced to in-frame sequences with V and J assigned. These tables do not hold every clone; where another copy was compared, an unresolved V gene accounts for under half, and the others remain unexplained. This sample is represented by about 160,000 clones; about 88% of them were singletons. The ten biggest clones cover more than 7.5% of the sample. The specimen was peripheral blood. The receptors were sampled from a woman aged 55-70 years with COVID-19, enrolled during active disease.

The chain employs TRBV19 and TRBJ1-2; D perhaps matches TRBD1 (6 bases). In germline, CDR1 is LNHDA, CDR2 SQIVND (reference sequence). V was trimmed by 10 bases and J by 2 bases, leaving 20 bases between them. CDR3 length: 15 amino acids. The CDR3 here is CATTPTHRVNYGYTF. The DNA for the CDR3 is TGTGCCACCACTCCCACACACAGGGTCAACTATGGCTACACCTTC.

The chain recombines TRBV7-9 with TRBJ1-2; TRBD1 matches 8 bases. V dropped 0 bases and J dropped 3; count of bases not matched to a gene: 9. The CDR3 extends over 17 amino acids. The germline CDR1 and CDR2 sequences are SEHNR and FQNEAQ (reference sequence). The CDR3 spells CASSLAGSYRGDYGYTF. For the CDR3, the DNA is TGTGCCAGCAGCTTAGCGGGGTCCTACAGGGGGGACTATGGCTACACCTTC.

V gene TRBV19 combines with J gene TRBJ1-2, with TRBD1 matching over 7 bases. The ends lost 7 bases at V and 4 bases at J; junction bases unmatched: 3. Germline V gene sequence: CDR1 LNHDA, CDR2 SQIVND (reference sequence). This CDR3 is built from 12 residues. CDR3 amino acids: CASNDRVYGYTF. DNA of the CDR3: TGTGCCAGTAACGACAGGGTCTATGGCTACACCTTC.

The chain employs TRBV6-5 and TRBJ2-7; D gene unclear. V lost 2 bases and J 2 bases, leaving 13 bases between the germline ends. CDR1 is MNHEY, CDR2 SVGAGI, per germline. CDR3 length: 15 amino acids. In DNA, the CDR3 is TGTGCCAGCAGTTACCTGAGCCGCCAAGCCTACGAGCAGTACTTC. It encodes CASSYLSRQAYEQYF.

The chain recombines TRBV9 with TRBJ1-1; D ambiguous. The CDR3 is 16 residues long. Trimming removed 1 base at V and 0 bases at J, with 13 bases between. The germline V gene encodes CDR1 SGDLS and CDR2 YYNGEE. Written as DNA, the CDR3 is TGTGCCAGCAGCGTATTAAGCGGGTACATGAACACTGAAGCTTTCTTT. This codes for CASSVLSGYMNTEAFF.

V is TRBV5-6 and J is TRBJ1-1, with no clear D. The CDR3 spans 14 residues. CDR1 and CDR2 (germline): SGHDT, YYEEEE. The V and J ends lost 2 bases and 0 bases respectively, with 8 bases between them. The CDR3 region is CASSFEGMNTEAFF. In nucleotides, the CDR3 is TGTGCCAGCAGCTTTGAGGGAATGAACACTGAAGCTTTCTTT.

CDR3 coding DNA: TGTGCCAGCAGCTTGGCAGTCCAGGGATCTAGCAATCAGCCCCAGCATTTT. It codes for CASSLAVQGSSNQPQHF. The rearrangement links TRBV7-8 to TRBJ1-5; D is possibly TRBD1 (5 bases). Trimming removed 3 bases from V and 0 bases from J, with 15 bases in between. The CDR3 length is 17 residues. Germline CDR1 reads SGHVS; CDR2 reads FQNEAQ.

The V gene is TRBV12-5, the J gene TRBJ1-3; D call uncertain. V lost 2 bases to trimming and J lost 4 bases, with 9 bases between them. Germline CDR1 is LGHNT and CDR2 is FRNRAP. The length of the CDR3 is 14 residues. CDR3 sequence: CASGLSAAGNTIYF. The CDR3 coding sequence is TGTGCTAGTGGTTTGTCGGCGGCGGGAAACACCATATATTTT.

CDR3 sequence reads: CAISGGTGRALNEQFF. The CDR3 DNA reads as TGTGCCATCAGTGGGGGTACGGGCAGGGCCCTTAATGAGCAGTTCTTC. V and J are TRBV10-3 and TRBJ2-1; a possible D gene is TRBD1 (5 bases). Germline V gives CDR1 ENHRY, CDR2 SYGVKD. V shed 4 bases and J shed 7 bases, with 20 bases lying between them. The CDR3 is 16 residues long.

The V call is TRBV19, the J call TRBJ1-1, with D hard to call. Trimming removed 0 bases at V and 0 bases at J, with 5 bases between. The germline CDR1 and CDR2 sequences are LNHDA and SQIVND (reference sequence). The CDR3 is 14 residues long. CDR3 DNA: TGTGCCAGTAGTATAGAGCAGTTGAACACTGAAGCTTTCTTT. The encoded protein is CASSIEQLNTEAFF.

The V call is TRBV21-1, the J call TRBJ1-3; TRBD1, the table's D call, lacks a check against the DNA. TRBV21-1 is a pseudogene. The CDR3 length is 16 residues. This CDR3 reads CASSKVREGHINTIYF. CDR3 nucleotides: TGTGCCAGCAGCAAAGTTCGTGAGGGACACATAAACACCATATATTTT.

The chain recombines TRBV11-3 with TRBJ1-1; tentative D call: TRBD1 (5 bases). This CDR3 region has 15 residues. CDR1 SGHNT and CDR2 YENEEA come from the germline V gene. V was pared by 3 bases and J by 0 bases, with 11 bases between. The CDR3 nucleotides read TGTGCCAGCAGCTTGGGAGGAGGGGTGAACACTGAAGCTTTCTTT. Translating it yields CASSLGGGVNTEAFF. Filled out from reference TRBV11-3 and TRBJ1-1, the complete variable domain reads EAGVVQSPRYKIIEKKQPVAFWCNPISGHNTLYWYLQNLGQGPELLIRYENEEAVDDSQLPKDRFSAERLKGVDSTLKIQPAELGDSAVYLCASSLGGGVNTEAFFGQGTRLTVV.

This chain joins TRBV7-9 and TRBJ1-1, with 9 bases aligning to TRBD1. The CDR3 spans 13 residues. Germline values: CDR1 SEHNR, CDR2 FQNEAQ (reference sequence). The V gene end was trimmed by 11 bases and the J gene end by 4 bases; junction bases not matched to a gene: 8. The CDR3 bases are TGTGCCGGAATAGGACAGGGGTTCACTGAAGCTTTCTTT. Protein: CAGIGQGFTEAFF.

The rearrangement joins TRBV20-1 to TRBJ1-2; TRBD1 might be the D (6 bases). Germline V gene lookup returns CDR1 DFQATT and CDR2 SNEGSKA (reference sequence). The CDR3 contains 11 residues. The CDR3 protein is CSIKGVLGYTF. In nucleotides, the CDR3 is TGCAGCATCAAGGGGGTTCTCGGCTACACCTTC.

The chain employs TRBV11-2 and TRBJ1-1, with D possibly being TRBD1 (6 bases). This CDR3 has 14 amino acids. V was clipped by 4 bases and J by 1 base, with 10 bases between them. CDR1 is SGHAT, CDR2 FQNNGV, per germline. CDR3 region: CASSYDRQNTEAFF. The CDR3 bases are TGTGCCAGCAGCTATGACAGGCAGAACACTGAAGCTTTCTTT.

This clone has a count of ten or more. The rearrangement joins TRBV6-5 to TRBJ1-1; D not certain. CDR1 is MNHEY, CDR2 SVGAGI, per germline. This CDR3 spans 14 amino acids. V shed 5 bases and J shed 4 bases, with 14 bases lying between them. The CDR3 reads CASSRGPDGTEAFF. DNA for the CDR3: TGTGCCAGCAGTCGCGGGCCGGATGGCACTGAAGCTTTCTTT.

The chain has TRBV24-1 and TRBJ2-3, with 12 bases that match TRBD2. Germline V lookup: CDR1 KGHDR, CDR2 SFDVKD. With V trimmed by 5 bases and J by 2 bases, 7 bases remained unmatched. The CDR3 contains 17 residues. DNA for the CDR3: TGTGCCACCAGTGCGCCTCGGACTAGCGGGACCACAGATACGCAGTATTTT. The encoded protein is CATSAPRTSGTTDTQYF.

The chain recombines TRBV7-6 with TRBJ1-6; 9 bases match TRBD1. There are 16 residues in the CDR3. Germline CDR1 reads SGHVS; CDR2 reads FNYEAQ. J was trimmed by 7 bases and V by 5 bases; bases with no gene match: 9. CDR3 DNA: TGTGCCAGCAGCCAACAGGGGGCGGGACAGAATTCACCCCTCCACTTT. Protein: CASSQQGAGQNSPLHF.

The rearrangement links TRBV3-1 (or the pseudogene TRBV3-2) to TRBJ1-6; tentatively, D is TRBD1 (6 bases). The germline V and J ends were trimmed by 1 base and 1 base, with 17 bases remaining between them. The CDR3 runs to 19 residues. The germline V gene has CDR1 LGHDT and CDR2 YNNKEL (reference sequence). In DNA form, the CDR3 reads TGTGCCAGCAGCCAAGCCATGATGGGCAGGGGTTCCTATAATTCACCCCTCCACTTT. This sequence encodes CASSQAMMGRGSYNSPLHF.

V and J are TRBV7-2 and TRBJ1-5; weak D call: TRBD1 (5 bases). Trimming pared 2 bases from V and 3 bases from J, leaving 17 bases between. This CDR3 spans 17 amino acids. The germline V gene encodes CDR1 SGHTA and CDR2 FQGNSA. The CDR3 bases are TGTGCCAGCAGCTTACACCCGCCAGGGAGGGACAATCAGCCCCAGCATTTT. This gives the protein CASSLHPPGRDNQPQHF.

V usage is TRBV29-1 and J usage is TRBJ1-1; D gene unclear. Germline CDR1 and CDR2: SQVTM and ANQGSEA. CDR3 length equals 11 residues. V was shortened by 7 bases and J by 3 bases, with 9 bases between the two germline ends. CDR3 coding DNA: TGCAGCGCCGCAGTGGACACTGAAGCTTTCTTT. Protein: CSAAVDTEAFF.

The rearrangement links TRBV4-1 to TRBJ1-5; D not resolved. The V gene's germline CDR1 is MGHRA and CDR2 YSYEKL. Trimming took 1 base from V and 3 from J, leaving 7 bases between them. The CDR3 is 14 amino acids. CDR3 DNA sequence: TGCGCCAGCAGCCAAGTGGCAGTCAATCAGCCCCAGCATTTT. Encoded protein: CASSQVAVNQPQHF.

The chain couples TRBV27 to TRBJ1-1; D is possibly TRBD1 (5 bases). This CDR3 is 14 amino acids long. In germline, CDR1 is MNHEY, CDR2 SMNVEV (reference sequence). The ends were cut back, 5 bases at V and 1 base at J, with 11 bases in the middle. CDR3 in amino acids: CASSPTGRNTEAFF. The CDR3 nucleotides are TGTGCCAGCAGTCCCACAGGACGGAACACTGAAGCTTTCTTT.

This clone came up a few times. The chain recombines TRBV6-5 with TRBJ2-1; 9 nucleotides align to TRBD1. The CDR3 consists of 15 residues. The V segment lost 7 bases and the J segment 7 bases; nucleotides outside the gene matches: 11. Germline V gene data show CDR1 as MNHEY and CDR2 as SVGAGI. The CDR3 DNA reads TGTGCCAGCACAAAGGGGGGGACAGGGACAAATGAGCAGTTCTTC. It specifies CASTKGGTGTNEQFF.

This chain joins TRBV29-1 and TRBJ2-3, with D hard to call. The CDR3 sequence is 12 residues long. Trimming took off 8 bases at V and 2 bases at J, with 11 bases between the two ends. From germline, CDR1 is SQVTM and CDR2 ANQGSEA. As DNA, the CDR3 is TGCAGCACCAGGCAGAACACAGATACGCAGTATTTT. It encodes CSTRQNTDTQYF.